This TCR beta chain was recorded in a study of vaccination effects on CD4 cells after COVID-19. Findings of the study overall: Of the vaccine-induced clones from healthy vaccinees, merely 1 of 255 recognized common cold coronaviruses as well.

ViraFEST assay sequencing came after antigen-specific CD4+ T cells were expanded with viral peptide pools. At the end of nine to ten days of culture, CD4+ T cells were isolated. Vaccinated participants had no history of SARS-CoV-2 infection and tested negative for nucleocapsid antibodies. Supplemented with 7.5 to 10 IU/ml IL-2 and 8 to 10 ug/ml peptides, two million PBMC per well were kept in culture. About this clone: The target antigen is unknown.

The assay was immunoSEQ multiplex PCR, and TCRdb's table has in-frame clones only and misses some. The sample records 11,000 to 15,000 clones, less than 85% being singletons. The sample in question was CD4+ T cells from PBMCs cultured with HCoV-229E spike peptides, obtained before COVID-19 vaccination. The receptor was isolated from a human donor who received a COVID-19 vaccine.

The CDR3 sequence is CASSPREANSPLHF. CDR3 in DNA: TGTGCCAGCTCACCCCGGGAAGCCAATTCACCCCTCCACTTT. The chain uses TRBV18 and TRBJ1-6, with D hard to call. In germline, CDR1 is KGHSH, CDR2 LQKENI. V lost 3 bases to trimming and J lost 7 bases, with 10 bases between them. This CDR3 has 14 amino acids.